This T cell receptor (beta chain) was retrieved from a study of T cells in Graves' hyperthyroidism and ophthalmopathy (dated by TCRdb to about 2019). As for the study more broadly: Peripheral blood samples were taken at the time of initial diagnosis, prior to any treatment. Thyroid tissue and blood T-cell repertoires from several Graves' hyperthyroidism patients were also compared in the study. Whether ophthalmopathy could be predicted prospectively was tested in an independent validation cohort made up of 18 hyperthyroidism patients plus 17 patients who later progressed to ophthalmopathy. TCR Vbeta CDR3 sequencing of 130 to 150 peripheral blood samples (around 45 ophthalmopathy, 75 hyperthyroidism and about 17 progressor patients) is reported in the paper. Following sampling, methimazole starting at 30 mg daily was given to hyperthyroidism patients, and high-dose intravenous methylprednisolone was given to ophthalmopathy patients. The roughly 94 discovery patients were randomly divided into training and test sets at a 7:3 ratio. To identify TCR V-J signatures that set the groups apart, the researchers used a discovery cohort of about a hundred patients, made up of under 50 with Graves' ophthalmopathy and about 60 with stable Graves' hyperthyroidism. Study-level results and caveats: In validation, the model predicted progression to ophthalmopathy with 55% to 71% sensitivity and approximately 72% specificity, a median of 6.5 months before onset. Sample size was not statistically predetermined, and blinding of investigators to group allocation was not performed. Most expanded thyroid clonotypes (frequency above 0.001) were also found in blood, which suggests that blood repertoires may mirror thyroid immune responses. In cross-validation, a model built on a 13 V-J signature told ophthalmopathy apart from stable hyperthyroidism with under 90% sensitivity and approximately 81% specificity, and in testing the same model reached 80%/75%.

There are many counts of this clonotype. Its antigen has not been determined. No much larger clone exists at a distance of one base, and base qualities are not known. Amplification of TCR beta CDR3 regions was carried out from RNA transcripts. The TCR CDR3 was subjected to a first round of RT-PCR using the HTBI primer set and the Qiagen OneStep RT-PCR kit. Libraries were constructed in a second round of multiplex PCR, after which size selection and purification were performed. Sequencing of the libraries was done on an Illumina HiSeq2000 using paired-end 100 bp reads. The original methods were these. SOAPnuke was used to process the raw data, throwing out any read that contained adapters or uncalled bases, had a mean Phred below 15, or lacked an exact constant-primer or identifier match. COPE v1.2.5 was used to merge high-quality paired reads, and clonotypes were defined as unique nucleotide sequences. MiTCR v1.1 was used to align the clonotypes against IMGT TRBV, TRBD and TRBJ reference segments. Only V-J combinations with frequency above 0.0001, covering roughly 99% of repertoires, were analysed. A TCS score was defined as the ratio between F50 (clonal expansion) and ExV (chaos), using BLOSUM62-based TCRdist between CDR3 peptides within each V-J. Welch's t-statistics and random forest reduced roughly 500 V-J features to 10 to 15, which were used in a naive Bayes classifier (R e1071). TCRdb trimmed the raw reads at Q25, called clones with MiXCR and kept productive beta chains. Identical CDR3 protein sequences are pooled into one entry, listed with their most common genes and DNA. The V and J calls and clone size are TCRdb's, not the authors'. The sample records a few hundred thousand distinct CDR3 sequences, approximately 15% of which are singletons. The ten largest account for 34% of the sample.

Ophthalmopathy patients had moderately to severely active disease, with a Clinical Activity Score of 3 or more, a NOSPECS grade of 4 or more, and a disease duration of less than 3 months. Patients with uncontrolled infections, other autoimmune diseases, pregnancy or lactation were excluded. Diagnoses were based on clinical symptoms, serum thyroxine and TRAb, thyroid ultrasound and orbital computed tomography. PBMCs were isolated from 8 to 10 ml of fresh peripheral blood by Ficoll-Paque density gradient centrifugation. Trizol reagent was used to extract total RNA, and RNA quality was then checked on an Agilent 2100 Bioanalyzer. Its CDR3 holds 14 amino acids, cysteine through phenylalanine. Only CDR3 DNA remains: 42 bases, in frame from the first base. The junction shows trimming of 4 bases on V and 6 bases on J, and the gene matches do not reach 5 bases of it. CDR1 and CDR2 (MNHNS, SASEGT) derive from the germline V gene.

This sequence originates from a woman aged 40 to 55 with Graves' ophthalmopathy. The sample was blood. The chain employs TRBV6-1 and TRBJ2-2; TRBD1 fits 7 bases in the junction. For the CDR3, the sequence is CASSVPGGSGELFF. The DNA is TGTGCCAGCAGTGTGCCAGGGGGATCCGGGGAGCTGTTTTTT.